Included here is one T cell receptor beta chain sequence, with context. Its antigen is unknown. Generated by immunoSEQ multiplex PCR, the TCRdb table keeps only in-frame clones and is missing some. The table lists tens of thousands of clones, around 80% of them singletons. The data belong to a study of T cell responses to AZD1222 COVID-19 vaccine. The study, taken as a whole, reports: The span of vaccine-associated CD4 TCRs extended across spike, with dominance at 160-218 and 743-854. Reportedly, close to half of spike-specific TCRs are directed against unmutated variant regions.

Germline V gene data show CDR1 as SNHLY and CDR2 as FYNNEI. This CDR3 spans 15 amino acids. The ends were cut back, 7 bases at V and 3 bases at J, with 18 bases in the middle. Source: peripheral blood, taken on day 0 of MenACWY control vaccination. This rearrangement joins TRBV2 to TRBJ1-1; D gene ambiguous. The receptor was isolated from an adult in good health. The CDR3 DNA is TGTGCCAGCACAAAACTTTCGTCCGGGGACACTGAAGCTTTCTTT. This codes for CASTKLSSGDTEAFF.